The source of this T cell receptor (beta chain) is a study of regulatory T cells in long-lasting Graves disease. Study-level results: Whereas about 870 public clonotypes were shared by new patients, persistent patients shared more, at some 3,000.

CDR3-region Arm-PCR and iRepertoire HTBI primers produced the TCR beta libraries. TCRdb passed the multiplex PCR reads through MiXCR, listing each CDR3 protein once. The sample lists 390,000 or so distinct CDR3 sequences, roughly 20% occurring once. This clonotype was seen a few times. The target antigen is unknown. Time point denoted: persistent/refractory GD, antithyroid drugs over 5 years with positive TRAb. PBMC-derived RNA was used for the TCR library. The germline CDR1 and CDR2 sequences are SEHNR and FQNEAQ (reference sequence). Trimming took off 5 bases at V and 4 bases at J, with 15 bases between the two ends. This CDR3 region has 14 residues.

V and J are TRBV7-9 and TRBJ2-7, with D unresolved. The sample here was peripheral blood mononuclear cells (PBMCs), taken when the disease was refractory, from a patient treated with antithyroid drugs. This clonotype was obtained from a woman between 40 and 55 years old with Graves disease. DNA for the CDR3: TGTGCCAGCAGCCGTTCCTCCTCTGGATACGAGCAGTACTTC. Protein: CASSRSSSGYEQYF.